These 21 T cell receptor beta chains originate from one sample sequenced in a study of T cell responses to AZD1222 COVID-19 vaccine. Method: immunoSEQ multiplex PCR; TCRdb's copy keeps in-frame clones and lacks some. Altogether 120,000 to 150,000 clones are present, 90% being singletons, with the ten largest covering 1.5% to 2%. Specimen: peripheral blood, collected 28 days after the second AZD1222 dose. The origin of the receptors is an adult who received the AZD1222 COVID-19 vaccine.

V and J are TRBV10-2 and TRBJ1-5; D ambiguous. Germline CDR1 and CDR2: WSHSY and SAAADI. The CDR3 length is 15 residues. Trimming took 0 bases from V and 7 from J, leaving 13 bases between them. The CDR3 nucleotides read TGCGCCAGCAGTGAGTCCCGGCCAGGACGGCAGCCCCAGCATTTT. This gives the protein CASSESRPGRQPQHF.

This clone was picked up one time. V is TRBV12-3 or TRBV12-4 and J is TRBJ1-3; weak D call: TRBD1 (6 bases). V was clipped by 5 bases and J by 7 bases, with 12 bases between them. This CDR3 has 13 residues. CDR3 sequence reads: CASSAQGFNTIYF. The CDR3 coding sequence is TGTGCCAGCAGTGCACAGGGTTTTAACACCATATATTTT.

The rearrangement joins TRBV29-1 to TRBJ1-5; D call uncertain. The CDR3 contains 12 residues. The V gene's germline CDR1 is SQVTM and CDR2 ANQGSEA. V shed 4 bases and J shed 6 bases, with 10 bases lying between them. CDR3 sequence reads: CSVGSGSQPQHF. The CDR3 DNA follows: TGCAGCGTTGGGTCGGGTAGTCAGCCCCAGCATTTT. Looking up the rest from reference TRBV29-1 and TRBJ1-5 gives the full variable domain: SAVISQKPSRDICQRGTSLTIQCQVDSQVTMMFWYRQQPGQSLTLIATANQGSEATYESGFVIDKFPISRPNLTFSTLTVSNMSPEDSSIYLCSVGSGSQPQHFGDGTRLSIL.

J is TRBJ1-6 and V is TRBV10-2; D is ambiguous. Between the trimmed V and J ends, which lost 3 bases and 7 bases, there was a span of 7 bases. The germline V gene encodes CDR1 WSHSY and CDR2 SAAADI. The CDR3 spans 13 residues. The CDR3 region is CASSEEGNSPLHF. The CDR3 DNA is TGCGCCAGCAGTGAAGAAGGAAATTCACCCCTCCACTTT.

The chain employs TRBV10-1 and TRBJ2-3, with D perhaps assigned TRBD1 or TRBD2 (5 bases each). The V gene's germline CDR1 is WNHNN and CDR2 SYGVQD (reference sequence). The CDR3 runs 14 residues. The V end was cut by 4 bases, the J end by 4 bases, with 12 bases between. CDR3 sequence: CASSGGRTADTQYF. The CDR3 DNA reads TGCGCCAGCAGTGGGGGACGGACCGCAGATACGCAGTATTTT.

This chain uses TRBV2 with TRBJ1-6; a weak D match, TRBD1 (6 bases). The CDR3 is 13 residues long. V was cut by 4 bases and J by 14 bases, with 15 bases left in between. Germline CDR1 and CDR2: SNHLY and FYNNEI. For the CDR3, the DNA is TGTGCCAGCAGTGGTCGACAGGACTTGTCCCTCCACTTT. Its translation is CASSGRQDLSLHF.

V usage is TRBV6-1 and J usage is TRBJ1-4; unclear D gene. Trimming removed 2 bases at V and 5 bases at J, with 18 bases between. Germline V gene sequence: CDR1 MNHNS, CDR2 SASEGT. There are 17 residues in the CDR3. The CDR3 is CASSERLSSSANEKLFF. CDR3 in DNA: TGTGCCAGCAGTGAACGGTTGTCCTCTTCGGCAAATGAAAAACTGTTTTTT.

The chain couples TRBV6-2 or TRBV6-3 to TRBJ2-2, with D maybe TRBD1 (6 bases). There are 15 residues in the CDR3. The V gene lost 6 bases and the J gene lost 3 bases, with 14 bases spanning the gap. The germline CDR1 and CDR2 sequences are MNHEY and SVGEGT. Here the CDR3 reads CASSLTGRDTGELFF. The DNA for the CDR3 is TGTGCCAGCAGCCTAACAGGGAGAGACACCGGGGAGCTGTTTTTT.

The V and J genes are TRBV5-1 and TRBJ1-1, with 9 bases lining up with TRBD1. With V trimmed by 4 bases and J by 4 bases, 14 bases remained unmatched. This CDR3 has 17 amino acids. CDR1 is SGHRS and CDR2 is YFSETQ in the germline V gene. In DNA, the CDR3 is TGCGCCAGCAGCCTCTCCGGGACAGGGATGATGGGCACTGAAGCTTTCTTT. This sequence encodes CASSLSGTGMMGTEAFF.

This chain connects TRBV11-2 to TRBJ1-6; D unresolved. Trimming stripped 1 base from V and 3 bases from J, with 1 base between. The length of the CDR3 is 13 residues. Germline V CDR1 and CDR2: SGHAT, FQNNGV. CDR3 bases: TGTGCCAGCAGCTTAGGCTATAATTCACCCCTCCACTTT. Translating gives CASSLGYNSPLHF.

This clone was detected once. This chain links TRBV27 with TRBJ2-1; 11 nucleotides match TRBD2. This CDR3 has 15 residues. Germline V gives CDR1 MNHEY, CDR2 SMNVEV (reference sequence). The J segment lost 4 bases and the V segment lost 3 bases, leaving 2 bases of the junction unmatched. DNA of the CDR3: TGTGCCAGCAGTTTGACTAGCGGGATATACAATGAGCAGTTCTTC. Amino acids: CASSLTSGIYNEQFF.

V and J are TRBV18 and TRBJ1-2; the D is unclear. The germline V gene encodes CDR1 KGHSH and CDR2 LQKENI. Trimming took off 6 bases at V and 0 bases at J, with 14 bases between the two ends. The CDR3 loop spans 15 amino acids. In DNA, the CDR3 is TGTGCCAGCTCCCCCCGGGAGGGATCTAACTATGGCTACACCTTC. Protein sequence: CASSPREGSNYGYTF.

The chain recombines TRBV6-5 with TRBJ2-1; D possibly corresponds to TRBD1 (6 bases). The ends were cut back, 7 bases at V and 4 bases at J, with 8 bases in the middle. CDR3 length equals 12 residues. The V gene's germline CDR1 is MNHEY and CDR2 SVGAGI. CDR3 loop: CASKGQYNEQFF. The CDR3 nucleotides read TGTGCCAGCAAGGGACAATACAATGAGCAGTTCTTC.

The chain links TRBV5-4 to TRBJ1-2, with D possibly being TRBD1 (5 bases). CDR1 and CDR2 (germline): SGHNT, YYREEE (reference sequence). With 0 bases removed from V and 8 bases from J, the gap between germline ends came to 14 bases. The CDR3 has 14 residues. DNA of the CDR3: TGTGCCAGCAGCTTGGAATCGGGGCTAGGGGGCTACACCTTC. Translated, it gives CASSLESGLGGYTF.

The rearrangement uses TRBV6-5 and TRBJ1-1, with D possibly matching TRBD1 (5 bases). V lost 0 bases and J lost 11, with 22 bases in between. From germline, CDR1 is MNHEY and CDR2 SVGAGI. The length of the CDR3 is 16 residues. CDR3 nucleotides: TGTGCCAGCAGTTACTCGAGCAACAAATGGAGTGGGACGGCTTTCTTT. This gives the protein CASSYSSNKWSGTAFF.

The chain links TRBV19 to TRBJ1-1, with 8 bases identical to TRBD1. V dropped 6 bases and J dropped 7; count of bases not matched to a gene: 16. The CDR3 length is 16 residues. CDR1 and CDR2 (germline): LNHDA, SQIVND (reference sequence). The DNA for the CDR3 is TGTGCCAGTAGCGTCGGGGGGACAGGTCGGCCAAGTGAAGCTTTCTTT. Translating it yields CASSVGGTGRPSEAFF.

The chain has TRBV11-2 and TRBJ2-3; D possibly corresponds to TRBD2 (6 bases). The V end was cut by 5 bases, the J end by 10 bases, with 13 bases between. The CDR3 runs 12 residues. Germline values: CDR1 SGHAT, CDR2 FQNNGV. CDR3 DNA sequence: TGTGCCAGCAGCCTCGCGGAGGGAGCGCAGTATTTT. It yields the protein CASSLAEGAQYF.

J is TRBJ2-7 and V is TRBV9; D may be TRBD2 (5 bases). Germline CDR1 reads SGDLS; CDR2 reads YYNGEE. CDR3 length: 15 amino acids. Between the trimmed V and J ends, which lost 0 bases and 0 bases, there was a span of 10 bases. The CDR3 nucleotides are TGTGCCAGCAGCGTAGGAGTGGGGAGCTCCTACGAGCAGTACTTC. This translates into CASSVGVGSSYEQYF.

V and J are TRBV27 and TRBJ2-4; 11 positions agree with TRBD2. With V trimmed by 5 bases and J by 9 bases, 9 bases remained unmatched. Germline V gene data show CDR1 as MNHEY and CDR2 as SMNVEV (reference sequence). This CDR3 region has 15 residues. The DNA of the CDR3 is TGTGCCAGCAGTCTTAGCGGGGGGGCCCCAGGCATTCAGTACTTC. Its translation is CASSLSGGAPGIQYF.

The chain has TRBV3-1 (or the pseudogene TRBV3-2) and TRBJ2-2; 8 positions match TRBD1. V lost 4 bases to trimming and J lost 6 bases; unmatched junction nucleotides: 7. This CDR3 comprises 15 residues. Germline CDR1 and CDR2: LGHDT and YNNKEL (reference sequence). The CDR3, as DNA: TGTGCCAGCAGCCCGAGGACAGGGTCGGCCGGGGAGCTGTTTTTT. Translation gives CASSPRTGSAGELFF.

The chain combines TRBV10-3 with TRBJ2-1, with 10 bases matching TRBD1. Trimming cost V 10 bases and J 5 bases; bases outside gene matches: 11. In germline, CDR1 is ENHRY, CDR2 SYGVKD. The CDR3 length is 15 residues. As DNA, the CDR3 is TGTGCCAGTAGGCCAGGGACAGGGGTTAACAATGAGCAGTTCTTC. As protein: CASRPGTGVNNEQFF.